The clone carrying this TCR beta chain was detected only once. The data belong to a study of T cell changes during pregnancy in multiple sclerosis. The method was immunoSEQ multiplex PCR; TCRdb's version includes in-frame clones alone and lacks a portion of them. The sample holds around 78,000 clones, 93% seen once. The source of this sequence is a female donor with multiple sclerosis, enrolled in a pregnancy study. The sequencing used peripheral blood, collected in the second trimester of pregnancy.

The CDR3 here is CASSHYLRDTEAFF. CDR3 in DNA: TGTGCCAGCAGCCACTATCTCAGGGACACTGAAGCTTTCTTT. J is TRBJ1-1 and V is TRBV5-6, with TRBD1 as a possible D gene (5 bases). V gave up 4 bases and J gave up 3 bases, with 13 bases separating them. The CDR3 is 14 amino acids. Germline V CDR1 and CDR2: SGHDT, YYEEEE.